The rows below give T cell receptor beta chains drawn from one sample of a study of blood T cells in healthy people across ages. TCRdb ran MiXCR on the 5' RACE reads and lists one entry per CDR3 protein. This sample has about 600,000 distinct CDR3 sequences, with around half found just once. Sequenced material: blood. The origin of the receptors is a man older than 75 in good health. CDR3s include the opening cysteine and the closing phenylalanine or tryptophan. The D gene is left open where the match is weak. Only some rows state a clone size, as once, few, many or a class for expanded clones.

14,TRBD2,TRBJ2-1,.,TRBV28,CASSSSGSFGEQFF,TGTGCCAGCAGTTCCAGCGGGAGCTTCGGTGAGCAGTTCTTC
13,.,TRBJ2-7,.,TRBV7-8,CASSLPDRAWQYF,TGTGCCAGCAGCTTACCCGACAGAGCGTGGCAGTACTTC
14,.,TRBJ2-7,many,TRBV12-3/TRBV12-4,CASSFRDSSYEQYF,TGTGCCAGCAGTTTCCGGGACTCTTCCTACGAGCAGTACTTC
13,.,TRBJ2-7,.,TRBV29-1,CSAGGEGPYEQYF,TGCAGCGCTGGGGGCGAAGGCCCCTACGAGCAGTACTTC
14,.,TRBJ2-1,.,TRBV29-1,CSVENPGQVRAQFF,TGCAGCGTTGAAAACCCGGGCCAGGTCAGAGCGCAGTTCTTC
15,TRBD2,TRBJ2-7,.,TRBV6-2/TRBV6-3,CASSIIYGTSDEQYF,TGTGCCAGCAGCATTATTTACGGGACTAGCGACGAGCAGTACTTC
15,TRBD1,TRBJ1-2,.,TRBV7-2,CASSFWTGSNYGYTF,TGTGCCAGCAGCTTCTGGACAGGGAGTAACTATGGCTACACCTTC
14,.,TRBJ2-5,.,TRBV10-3,CAISEAYAQETQYF,TGTGCCATCAGTGAGGCGTATGCCCAAGAGACCCAGTACTTC
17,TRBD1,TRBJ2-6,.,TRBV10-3,CAISNGQGASGANVLTF,TGTGCCATCAGTAACGGACAGGGGGCTTCTGGGGCCAACGTCCTGACTTTC
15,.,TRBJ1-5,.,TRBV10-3,CAISESSFVNQPQHF,TGTGCCATCAGTGAGTCGTCGTTTGTCAATCAGCCCCAGCATTTT
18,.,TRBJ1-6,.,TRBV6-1,CASSLFYSGSSYNSPLHF,TGTGCCAGCAGCCTCTTTTACAGTGGGAGCTCCTATAATTCACCCCTCCACTTT
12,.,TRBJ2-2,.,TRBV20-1,CSAKMGTGELFF,TGCAGTGCTAAAATGGGAACCGGGGAGCTGTTTTTT
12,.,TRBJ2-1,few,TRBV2,CASSGHGGEQFF,TGTGCCAGCAGTGGGCATGGGGGTGAGCAGTTCTTC
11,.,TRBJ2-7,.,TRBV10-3,CAIGTNYEQYF,TGTGCCATCGGGACAAACTACGAGCAGTACTTC
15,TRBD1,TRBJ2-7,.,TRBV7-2,CASSLAGQGLYEQYF,TGTGCCAGCAGCTTAGCAGGACAGGGATTGTACGAGCAGTACTTC
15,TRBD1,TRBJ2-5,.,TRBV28,CASQEGGQGAGEQYF,TGTGCCAGCCAAGAGGGGGGACAGGGGGCTGGAGAGCAGTACTTC
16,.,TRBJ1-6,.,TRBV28,CASTIPTRSYNSPLHF,TGTGCCAGCACCATACCGACTCGATCCTATAATTCACCCCTCCACTTT
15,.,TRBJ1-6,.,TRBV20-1,CSAGGQGSYNSPLHF,TGCAGTGCTGGAGGTCAAGGCTCCTATAATTCACCCCTCCACTTT
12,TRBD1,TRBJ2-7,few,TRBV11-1,CASSLDRCEQYF,TGTGCCAGCAGCTTGGACAGGTGCGAGCAGTACTTC
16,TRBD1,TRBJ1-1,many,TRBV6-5,CASRRTGGNMNTEAFF,TGTGCCAGCAGACGGACAGGGGGTAACATGAACACTGAAGCTTTCTTT
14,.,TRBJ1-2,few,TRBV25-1,CASSQGEVNYGYTF,TGTGCCAGCAGTCAAGGGGAGGTGAACTATGGCTACACCTTC
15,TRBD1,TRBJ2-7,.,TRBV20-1,CSAPTPDRVGFEQYF,TGCAGTGCTCCAACGCCGGACAGGGTGGGATTCGAGCAGTACTTC
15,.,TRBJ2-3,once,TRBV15,CATSRDRDWGDTQYF,TGTGCCACCAGCAGAGATCGGGACTGGGGTGATACGCAGTATTTT
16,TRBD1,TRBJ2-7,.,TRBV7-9,CASSHPPGQGIDEQYF,TGTGCCAGCAGCCACCCCCCGGGACAGGGAATCGACGAGCAGTACTTC
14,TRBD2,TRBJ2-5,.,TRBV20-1,CSASRADGGETQYF,TGCAGTGCTAGTAGGGCTGACGGGGGGGAGACCCAGTACTTC
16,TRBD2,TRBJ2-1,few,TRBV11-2,CASSLAGTSGINEQFF,TGTGCCAGCAGCCTCGCCGGGACTAGCGGCATTAATGAGCAGTTCTTC
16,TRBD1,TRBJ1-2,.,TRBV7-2,CASSPMLGQGAYGYTF,TGTGCCAGCAGCCCAATGCTTGGACAGGGGGCCTATGGCTACACCTTC
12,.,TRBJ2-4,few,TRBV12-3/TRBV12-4,CASSFEGYIQYF,TGTGCCAGCAGTTTCGAAGGGTACATTCAGTACTTC
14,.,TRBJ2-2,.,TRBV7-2,CASSLETVAGELFF,TGTGCCAGCAGCTTAGAGACAGTCGCCGGGGAGCTGTTTTTT
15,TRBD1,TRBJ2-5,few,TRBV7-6,CASSPAQGAVETQYF,TGTGCCAGCAGCCCAGCACAGGGGGCCGTTGAGACCCAGTACTTC
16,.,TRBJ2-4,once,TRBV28,CASSSRAALAENIQYF,TGTGCCAGCAGTTCCCGGGCGGCGCTAGCCGAAAACATTCAGTACTTC
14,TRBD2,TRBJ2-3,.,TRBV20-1,CSAGDYLGTDTQYF,TGCAGTGCAGGGGACTATCTGGGGACAGATACGCAGTATTTT
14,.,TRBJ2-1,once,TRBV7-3,CASSLSSWDTEQFF,TGTGCCAGCAGCTTAAGTTCCTGGGACACTGAGCAGTTCTTC
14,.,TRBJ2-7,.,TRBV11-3,CASSVGQGDYEQYF,TGTGCCAGCAGCGTCGGACAAGGGGACTACGAGCAGTACTTC
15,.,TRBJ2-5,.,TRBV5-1,CASALYRTTQETQYF,TGCGCCAGCGCATTATACAGGACCACTCAAGAGACCCAGTACTTC
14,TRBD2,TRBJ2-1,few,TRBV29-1,CSALVGGGHNEQFF,TGCAGCGCATTGGTGGGGGGAGGGCACAATGAGCAGTTCTTC
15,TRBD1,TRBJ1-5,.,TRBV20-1,CSALRTGSFNQPQHF,TGCAGTGCACTCAGGACAGGGAGCTTCAATCAGCCCCAGCATTTT
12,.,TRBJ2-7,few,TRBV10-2,CASTRQPYEQYF,TGCGCCAGCACCAGACAGCCCTACGAGCAGTACTTC
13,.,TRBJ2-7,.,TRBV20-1,CSARPGTSFEQYF,TGCAGTGCTCGGCCGGGGACAAGCTTCGAGCAGTACTTC
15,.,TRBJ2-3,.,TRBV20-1,CSARPPGRARDTQYF,TGCAGTGCTAGGCCCCCCGGACGGGCGCGGGATACGCAGTATTTT
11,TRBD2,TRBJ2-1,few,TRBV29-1,CSAGLAGEQFF,TGCAGCGCCGGACTAGCAGGGGAGCAGTTCTTC